This paragraph reports one T cell receptor beta chain. This clonotype was detected ten times or more. The antigen it binds to is not known. No much larger clone is present one base from it, and per-base qualities are unavailable. The data were obtained in a study of T cells in Graves' hyperthyroidism and ophthalmopathy (dated by TCRdb to between 2017 and 2020). For the study in its entirety: Peripheral blood was sampled at the time of initial diagnosis, prior to any treatment. TCR V-J signatures able to tell the groups apart were searched for in a discovery cohort of 100 patients, of whom over 40 had Graves' ophthalmopathy and roughly 59 had stable Graves' hyperthyroidism. An independent validation cohort of fewer than 20 hyperthyroidism patients and 15 or so patients who later progressed to ophthalmopathy tested prospective prediction of ophthalmopathy. The 100 discovery patients were divided at random into training and test sets in a 7:3 ratio. Thyroid tissue and blood T-cell repertoires from roughly 6 Graves' hyperthyroidism patients were also compared in the study. After blood sampling, hyperthyroidism patients were treated with methimazole at a starting dose of 30 mg daily, and ophthalmopathy patients were treated with high-dose intravenous methylprednisolone. The paper describes TCR Vbeta CDR3 sequencing of around 140 peripheral blood samples, made up of 43 ophthalmopathy patients, approximately 76 hyperthyroidism patients and 17 progressor patients. Broader findings and caveats from the paper: Blood samples also contained most of the expanded thyroid clonotypes (frequency above 0.001), which suggests that blood repertoires may reflect thyroid immune responses. A 13 V-J signature model separated ophthalmopathy from stable hyperthyroidism, with over 85% sensitivity and around 84% specificity in cross-validation and 80%/75% in testing. No statistical method was used to set the sample size in advance, and investigators knew the group allocation. During validation, the model predicted progression to ophthalmopathy a median of around six months ahead of onset, with 60% to 71% sensitivity and 72% to 85% specificity.

Hyperthyroidism patients were newly diagnosed, had a disease duration of under 2 months, and were aged 18 to 65 years. Any patient with an uncontrolled infection, another autoimmune disease, pregnancy or lactation was excluded. Diagnoses were established on the basis of clinical symptoms, serum thyroxine and TRAb, thyroid ultrasound, and orbital computed tomography. Blood from progressor patients was drawn when they were first diagnosed with hyperthyroidism, before any ophthalmopathy symptoms appeared. Ficoll-Paque density gradient centrifugation was used to isolate PBMCs from about 9.4 ml of fresh peripheral blood. Progressor patients were first diagnosed with Graves' hyperthyroidism and then developed ophthalmopathy during follow-up. Total RNA was extracted with Trizol reagent, and quality was checked on an Agilent 2100 Bioanalyzer. V loses 7 bases, J loses 6 bases, and the germline ends lie 14 bases apart. The germline V gene gives CDR1 as MDHEN and CDR2 as SYDVKM. The CDR3 spans 13 residues, from the cysteine through the phenylalanine. The sequence is cut down to CDR3 DNA, 39 bases in frame from base 1.

TCR beta CDR3 regions were amplified from RNA transcripts. The first round of RT-PCR for the TCR CDR3 was performed with the HTBI primer set and the Qiagen OneStep RT-PCR kit. The libraries were constructed in a second round of multiplex PCR and then size-selected and purified. The libraries were sequenced on an Illumina HiSeq2000 using paired-end 100 bp reads. For the original study's pipeline: Raw data were processed with SOAPnuke, discarding reads with adapters, uncalled bases, mean Phred below 15, or no exact constant-primer or identifier match. COPE v1.2.5 was used to merge high-quality paired reads, and clonotypes were defined as unique nucleotide sequences. Clonotypes were aligned to IMGT TRBV, TRBD and TRBJ reference segments using MiTCR v1.1. The analysis was restricted to V-J combinations with a frequency above 0.0001, which together covered 99% to 99.2% of the repertoires. The TCS score was defined as F50 (clonal expansion) divided by E x V (chaos), with BLOSUM62-based TCRdist calculated between CDR3 peptides within each V-J. Welch's t-statistics and random forest reduced around 550 V-J features to 10 to 15, which were used in a naive Bayes classifier (R e1071). TCRdb took the public reads, trimmed them with fastp at Q25, ran MiXCR for clone calling and kept in-frame beta chains. Here each entry gathers all rows of one CDR3 protein and keeps the most common genes and DNA. TCRdb's processing, not the authors', yielded these V and J calls. Recorded for this sample are some 300,000 distinct CDR3 sequences; less than 15% of them occurred a single time. Around 7.9% of the sample goes to the ten largest clones.

Sequenced input: blood. The sequence derives from a woman under 40 with Graves' hyperthyroidism that later progressed to Graves' ophthalmopathy. The V and J segments used are TRBV28 and TRBJ2-3, with a weak D call of TRBD2 (7 bases match). Read as DNA, the sequence is TGTGCCAGCAAACCGGGGGGCCTGGATACGCAGTATTTT. Translated, it gives CASKPGGLDTQYF.